This T cell receptor (beta chain) was profiled in a study of PD-1 blockade in mismatch repair-deficient tumors (dated by TCRdb to 2015 to 2018). About the investigation overall: Between late 2013 and late 2016, 80 to 90 consecutive patients with about 11 mismatch repair-deficient cancer types, all previously treated and progressing, were enrolled in the trial. Deep sequencing of TCR CDR3 regions was used to track tumor-associated T cell clones in peripheral blood of patients responding to PD-1 blockade. The paper's findings and limits, for the study overall: Tumor-resident clones, often undetectable in blood before treatment, expanded rapidly after pembrolizumab and then contracted, generally before radiologic responses.

Libraries came from the immunoSEQ multiplex PCR assay. TCRdb provides this immuneACCESS table in a form limited to in-frame rearrangements. Some clones are lacking; in checked studies, under half of them reflect an unresolved V gene, and why the rest are absent is not known. This sample is represented by around 130,000 clones; almost 90% of them were singletons. About an eighth of the sample lies in the top ten. Mismatch repair deficiency was established in every enrolled patient by polymerase chain reaction or immunohistochemistry. TCR sequencing was performed for a few patients who responded to pembrolizumab therapy. The phase II trial prospectively evaluated PD-1 blockade with pembrolizumab in advanced mismatch repair-deficient cancers, independent of tissue of origin. Serial peripheral blood T cell samples were collected before and at multiple times after starting PD-1 blockade. Blood sampling time points were reported as weeks after the first dose of pembrolizumab.

As to this clone: What this receptor recognizes is not known. Base quality data are lacking; no much larger clone is found one base away.

V loses 4 bases at its end and J loses 0 bases; junction bases beyond the gene matches: 12. The CDR3 numbers 19 residues from cysteine through phenylalanine. The retained sequence is limited to the CDR3, 57 bases, with the frame set at the first base. CDR1 is given as SGHDT and CDR2 as YYEEEE, both from the germline V gene. The sample in question was peripheral blood, obtained roughly 70 weeks after starting pembrolizumab. This sequence uses TRBV5-6 and TRBJ2-4, and 11 bases in between align with TRBD2. The TCR sequence derives from an adult with mismatch repair-deficient cancer. The nucleotide sequence is given as TGTGCCAGCAGCACCTCGACTAGCGGGGCCGAGGGAGCCAAAAACATTCAGTACTTC. It translates to CASSTSTSGAEGAKNIQYF. This CDR3, with the reference TRBV5-6 and TRBJ2-4 proteins standing in past its ends, gives the full variable domain DAGVTQSPTHLIKTRGQQVTLRCSPKSGHDTVSWYQQALGQGPQFIFQYYEEEERQRGNFPDRFSGHQFPNYSSELNVNALLLGDSALYLCASSTSTSGAEGAKNIQYFGAGTRLSVL.